This T cell receptor (beta chain) was sequenced in a study of breast tumors, draining lymph nodes, adjacent tissues. Study-wide results and limits: Luminal-like breast cancer showed significantly greater tumor-nontumor repertoire similarity than basal-like breast cancer did.

TCRdb used MiXCR to reprocess the multiplex PCR reads, holding one entry per CDR3 protein. This table has about 230,000 distinct CDR3 sequences, about 30% appearing once. The CDR3 is made up of 16 amino acids. V was pared by 0 bases and J by 4 bases, with 5 bases of the junction left unmatched. Germline V CDR1 and CDR2: MNHEY, SVGAGI. Breast cancer patients provided tissue from their axillary draining lymph nodes. This clonotype was detected a few times. The antigen is unknown. This TCR was sampled from a female donor with breast cancer. Some clones in this sample may be carry-over from other donors' samples. Input material: axillary lymph node tissue. The V gene is TRBV6-5, the J gene TRBJ2-1, with 8 bases that match TRBD2. The CDR3 reads CASSYSTSGSYNEQFF. In DNA, the CDR3 is TGTGCCAGCAGTTACTCGACCAGCGGGAGTTACAATGAGCAGTTCTTC.